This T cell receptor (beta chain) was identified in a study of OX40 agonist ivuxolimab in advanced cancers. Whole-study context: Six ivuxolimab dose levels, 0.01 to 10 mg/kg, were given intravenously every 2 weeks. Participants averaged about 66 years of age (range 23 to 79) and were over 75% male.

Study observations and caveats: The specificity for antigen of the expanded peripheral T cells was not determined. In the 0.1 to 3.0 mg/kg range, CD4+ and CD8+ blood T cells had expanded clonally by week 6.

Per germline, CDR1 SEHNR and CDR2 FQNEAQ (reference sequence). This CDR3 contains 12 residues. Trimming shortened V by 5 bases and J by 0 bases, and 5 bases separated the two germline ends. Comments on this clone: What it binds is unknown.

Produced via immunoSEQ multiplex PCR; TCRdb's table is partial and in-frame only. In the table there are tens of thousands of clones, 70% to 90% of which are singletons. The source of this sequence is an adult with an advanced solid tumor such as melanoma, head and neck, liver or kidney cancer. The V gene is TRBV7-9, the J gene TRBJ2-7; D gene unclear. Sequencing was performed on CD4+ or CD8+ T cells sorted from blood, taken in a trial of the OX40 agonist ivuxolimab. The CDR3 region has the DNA TGTGCCAGCAGCCCGGCCTCCTACGAGCAGTACTTC. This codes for CASSPASYEQYF.